This T cell receptor (beta chain) was sequenced for a study of breast tumors, draining lymph nodes, adjacent tissues. The study, taken as a whole, reports: Tumor TCR diversity was below lymph nodes but above nontumor tissue. Luminal-like breast cancer showed significantly greater tumor-nontumor repertoire similarity than basal-like breast cancer did. Most tumor T cells seemingly derive from lymph node, then expand in tumor.

Samples came from axillary lymph nodes draining the breast cancer. TCRdb re-called the multiplex PCR reads through MiXCR, storing one row per CDR3 protein. This table has 200,000 to 300,000 distinct CDR3 sequences, around 31% appearing once. This clonotype has at least ten counts. Its cognate antigen is unknown. Trimming cost V 5 bases and J 13 bases; bases outside gene matches: 17. The CDR3 covers 15 residues. Germline V lookup: CDR1 SGHVS, CDR2 FQNEAQ. This chain connects TRBV7-8 to TRBJ2-1, with 7 bases matching TRBD2. The receptor comes from a female donor with breast cancer. Some clones in this sample may be carry-over from other donors' samples. Sequencing used axillary lymph node tissue. CDR3 amino acids: CASSAPKSWGTIQFF. CDR3 DNA: TGTGCCAGCAGCGCCCCGAAGTCGTGGGGGACTATACAGTTCTTC.